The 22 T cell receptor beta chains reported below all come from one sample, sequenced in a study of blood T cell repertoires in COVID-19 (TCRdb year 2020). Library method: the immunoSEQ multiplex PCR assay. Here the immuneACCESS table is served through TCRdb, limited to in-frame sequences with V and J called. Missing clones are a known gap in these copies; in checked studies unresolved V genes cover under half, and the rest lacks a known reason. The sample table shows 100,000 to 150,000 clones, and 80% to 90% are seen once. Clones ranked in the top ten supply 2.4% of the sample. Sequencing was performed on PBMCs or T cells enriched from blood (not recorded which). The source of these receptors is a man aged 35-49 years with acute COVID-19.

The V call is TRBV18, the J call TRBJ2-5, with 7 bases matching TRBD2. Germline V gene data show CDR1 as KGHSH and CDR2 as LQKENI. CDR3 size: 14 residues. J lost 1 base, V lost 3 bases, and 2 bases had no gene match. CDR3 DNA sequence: TGTGCCAGCTCACCTAGACTAGCCCAAGAGACCCAGTACTTC. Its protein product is CASSPRLAQETQYF.

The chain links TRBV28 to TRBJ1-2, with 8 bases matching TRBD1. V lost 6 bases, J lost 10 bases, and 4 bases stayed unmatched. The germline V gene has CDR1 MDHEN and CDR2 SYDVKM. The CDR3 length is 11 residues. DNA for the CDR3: TGTGCCAGCAGCGGACAGGGTGCCTACACCTTC. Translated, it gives CASSGQGAYTF.

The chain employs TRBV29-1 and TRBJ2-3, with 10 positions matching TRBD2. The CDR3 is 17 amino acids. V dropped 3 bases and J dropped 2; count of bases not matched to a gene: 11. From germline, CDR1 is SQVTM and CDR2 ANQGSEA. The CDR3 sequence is CSVEASGGPFLTDTQYF. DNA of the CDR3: TGCAGCGTTGAGGCTAGCGGGGGACCTTTCCTCACAGATACGCAGTATTTT.

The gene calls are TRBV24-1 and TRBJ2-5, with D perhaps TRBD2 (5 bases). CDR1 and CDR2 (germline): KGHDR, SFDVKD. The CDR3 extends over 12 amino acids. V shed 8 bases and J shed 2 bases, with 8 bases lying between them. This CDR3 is CATTRVQETQYF. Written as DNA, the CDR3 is TGTGCCACCACGAGGGTTCAAGAGACCCAGTACTTC.

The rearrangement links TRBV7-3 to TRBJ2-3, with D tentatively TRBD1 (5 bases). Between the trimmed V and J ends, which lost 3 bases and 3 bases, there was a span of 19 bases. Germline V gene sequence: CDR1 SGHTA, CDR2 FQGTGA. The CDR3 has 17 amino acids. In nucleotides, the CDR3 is TGTGCCAGCAGCTTGCAGGGCCCGTCACTGGGGACAGATACGCAGTATTTT. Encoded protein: CASSLQGPSLGTDTQYF.

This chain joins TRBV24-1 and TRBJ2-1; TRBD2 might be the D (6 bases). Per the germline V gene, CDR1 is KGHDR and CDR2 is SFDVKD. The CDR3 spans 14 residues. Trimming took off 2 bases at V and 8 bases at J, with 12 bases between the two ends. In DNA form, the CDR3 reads TGTGCCACCAGTGATTCCCCCCCGGGGGATGAGCAGTTCTTC. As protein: CATSDSPPGDEQFF.

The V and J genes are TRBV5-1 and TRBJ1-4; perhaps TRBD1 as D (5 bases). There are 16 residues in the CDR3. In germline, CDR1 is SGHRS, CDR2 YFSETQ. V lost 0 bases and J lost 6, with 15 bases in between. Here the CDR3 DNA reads TGCGCCAGCAGCTTGGCCCTAAGGGGCCGGGATGAAAAACTGTTTTTT. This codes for CASSLALRGRDEKLFF. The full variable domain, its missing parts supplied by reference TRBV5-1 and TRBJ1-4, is KAGVTQTPRYLIKTRGQQVTLSCSPISGHRSVSWYQQTPGQGLQFLFEYFSETQRNKGNFPGRFSGRQFSNSRSEMNVSTLELGDSALYLCASSLALRGRDEKLFFGSGTQLSVL.

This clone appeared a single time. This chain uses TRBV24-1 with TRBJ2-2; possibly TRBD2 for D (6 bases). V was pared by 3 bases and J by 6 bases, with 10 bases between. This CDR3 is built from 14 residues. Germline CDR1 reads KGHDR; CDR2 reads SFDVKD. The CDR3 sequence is CATSDPSVSGELFF. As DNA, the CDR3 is TGTGCCACCAGTGATCCTAGCGTCTCCGGGGAGCTGTTTTTT.

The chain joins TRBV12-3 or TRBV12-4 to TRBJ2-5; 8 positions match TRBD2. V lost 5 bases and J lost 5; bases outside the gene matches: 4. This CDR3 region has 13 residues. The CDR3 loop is CASSPGLGETQYF. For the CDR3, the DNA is TGTGCCAGCAGTCCGGGACTAGGGGAGACCCAGTACTTC.

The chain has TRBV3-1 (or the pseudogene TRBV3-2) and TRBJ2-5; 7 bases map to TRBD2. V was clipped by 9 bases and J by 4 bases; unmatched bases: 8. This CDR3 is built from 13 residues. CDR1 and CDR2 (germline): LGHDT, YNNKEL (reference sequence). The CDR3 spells CASGWGGGETQYF. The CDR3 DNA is TGTGCCAGTGGGTGGGGCGGGGGAGAGACCCAGTACTTC.

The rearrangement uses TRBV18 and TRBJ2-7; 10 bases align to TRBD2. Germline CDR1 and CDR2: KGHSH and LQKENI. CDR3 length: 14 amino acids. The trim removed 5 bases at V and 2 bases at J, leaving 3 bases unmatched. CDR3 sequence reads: CASSGTSGAYEQYF. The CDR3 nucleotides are TGTGCCAGCTCAGGCACTAGCGGGGCCTACGAGCAGTACTTC.

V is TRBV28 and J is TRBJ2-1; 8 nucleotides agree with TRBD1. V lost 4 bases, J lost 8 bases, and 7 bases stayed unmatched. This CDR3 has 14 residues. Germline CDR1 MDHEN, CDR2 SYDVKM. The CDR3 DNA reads TGTGCCAGCAGTTCAGGGGGCAGTTTTGATGAGCAGTTCTTC. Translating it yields CASSSGGSFDEQFF.

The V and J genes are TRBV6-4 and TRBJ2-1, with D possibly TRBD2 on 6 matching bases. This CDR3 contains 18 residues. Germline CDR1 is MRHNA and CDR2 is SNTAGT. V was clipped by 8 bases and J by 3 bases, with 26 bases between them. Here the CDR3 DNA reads TGTGCCAGCTTGGTCGAGGGTAGGAGGGGAGATGGCTACAATGAGCAGTTCTTC. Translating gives CASLVEGRRGDGYNEQFF.

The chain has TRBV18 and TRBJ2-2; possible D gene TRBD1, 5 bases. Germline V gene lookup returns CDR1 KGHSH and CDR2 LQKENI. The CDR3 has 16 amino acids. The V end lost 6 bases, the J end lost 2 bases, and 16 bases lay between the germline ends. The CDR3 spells CASSYRIDRNTGELFF. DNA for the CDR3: TGTGCCAGCTCTTATCGAATCGACAGAAACACCGGGGAGCTGTTTTTT.

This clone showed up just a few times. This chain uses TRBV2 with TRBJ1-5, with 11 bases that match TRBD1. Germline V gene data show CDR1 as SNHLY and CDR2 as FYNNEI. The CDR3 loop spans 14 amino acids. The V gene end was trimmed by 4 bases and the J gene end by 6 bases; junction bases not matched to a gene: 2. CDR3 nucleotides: TGTGCCAGCAGTGCGGACAGGGGGCGTCAGCCCCAGCATTTT. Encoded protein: CASSADRGRQPQHF.

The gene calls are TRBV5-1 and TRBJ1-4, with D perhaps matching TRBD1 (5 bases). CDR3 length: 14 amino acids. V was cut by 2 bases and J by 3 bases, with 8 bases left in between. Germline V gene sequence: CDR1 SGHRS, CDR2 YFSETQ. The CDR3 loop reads CASSLTGSNEKLFF. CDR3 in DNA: TGCGCCAGCAGCTTAACAGGTTCTAATGAAAAACTGTTTTTT.

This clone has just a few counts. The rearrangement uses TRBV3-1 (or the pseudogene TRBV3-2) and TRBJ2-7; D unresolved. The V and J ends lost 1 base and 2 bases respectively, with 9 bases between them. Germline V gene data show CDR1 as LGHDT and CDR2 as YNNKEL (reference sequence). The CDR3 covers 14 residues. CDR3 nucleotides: TGTGCCAGCAGCCAAGGTCCTTTAACCTACGAGCAGTACTTC. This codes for CASSQGPLTYEQYF.

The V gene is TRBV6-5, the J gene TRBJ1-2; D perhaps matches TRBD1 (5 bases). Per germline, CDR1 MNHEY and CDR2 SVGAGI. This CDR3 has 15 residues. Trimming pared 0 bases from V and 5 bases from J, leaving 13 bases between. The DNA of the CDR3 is TGTGCCAGCAGTTACTCGTCAGGGCTTAAGTATGGCTACACCTTC. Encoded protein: CASSYSSGLKYGYTF.

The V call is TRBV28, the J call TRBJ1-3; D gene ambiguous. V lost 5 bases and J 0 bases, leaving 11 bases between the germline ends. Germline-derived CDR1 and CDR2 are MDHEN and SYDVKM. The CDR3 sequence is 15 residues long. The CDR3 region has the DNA TGTGCCAGCAGTACCCCCTCGGGCTCTGGAAACACCATATATTTT. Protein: CASSTPSGSGNTIYF.

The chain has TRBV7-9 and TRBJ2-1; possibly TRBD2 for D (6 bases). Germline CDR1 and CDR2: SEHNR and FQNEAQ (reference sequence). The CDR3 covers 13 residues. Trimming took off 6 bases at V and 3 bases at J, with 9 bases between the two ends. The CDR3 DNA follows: TGTGCCAGCAGGGCGGGGAACTACAATGAGCAGTTCTTC. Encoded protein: CASRAGNYNEQFF.

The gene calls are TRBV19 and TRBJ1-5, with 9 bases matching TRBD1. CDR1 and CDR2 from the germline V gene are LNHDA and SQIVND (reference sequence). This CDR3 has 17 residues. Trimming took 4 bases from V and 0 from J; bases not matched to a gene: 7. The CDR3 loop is CASSKGQGRYSNQPQHF. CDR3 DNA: TGTGCCAGTAGTAAAGGACAGGGGCGATATAGCAATCAGCCCCAGCATTTT.

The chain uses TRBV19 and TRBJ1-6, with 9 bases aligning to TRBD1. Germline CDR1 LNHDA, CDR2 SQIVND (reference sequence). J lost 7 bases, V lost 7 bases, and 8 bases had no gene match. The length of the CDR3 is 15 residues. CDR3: CASIMTGGPNSPLHF. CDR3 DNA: TGTGCCAGTATTATGACAGGGGGACCGAATTCACCCCTCCACTTT. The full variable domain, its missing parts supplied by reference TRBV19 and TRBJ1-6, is DGGITQSPKYLFRKEGQNVTLSCEQNLNHDAMYWYRQDPGQGLRLIYYSQIVNDFQKGDIAEGYSVSREKKESFPLTVTSAQKNPTAFYLCASIMTGGPNSPLHFGNGTRLTVT.